These 25 T cell receptor beta chains originate from one sample sequenced in a study of cytomegalovirus exposure and HLA in healthy donors (dated by TCRdb to about 2017). The library came from the immunoSEQ multiplex PCR assay. In its TCRdb copy, this immuneACCESS table keeps in-frame sequences only and misses some clones. Where compared with another copy, unresolved V genes explain less than half of these, and the others have no known cause. The sample table lists around 220,000 clones, about 91% of them with a count of one. The ten largest account for about 2.7% of the sample. The sequencing sample was made of PBMCs. The receptor set was obtained from a woman in her late teens or twenties in good health and CMV-seronegative.

The chain couples TRBV10-3 to TRBJ2-3; D might be TRBD1 (7 bases). The CDR3 consists of 14 residues. Germline V CDR1 and CDR2: ENHRY, SYGVKD. The V gene lost 6 bases and the J gene lost 4 bases, with 14 bases spanning the gap. CDR3 loop: CAIRTGEVADTQYF. CDR3 coding DNA: TGTGCCATCAGAACAGGGGAGGTTGCAGATACGCAGTATTTT.

V gene TRBV29-1 combines with J gene TRBJ2-4, with TRBD2 matching over 7 bases. CDR1 is SQVTM and CDR2 is ANQGSEA in the germline V gene. J was trimmed by 9 bases and V by 3 bases; bases with no gene match: 11. CDR3 length equals 14 residues. This chain's CDR3 is CSVDEAGGGAIQYF. CDR3 DNA: TGCAGCGTTGACGAGGCGGGCGGGGGAGCCATTCAGTACTTC.

The gene calls are TRBV6-1 and TRBJ2-1; 7 nucleotides match TRBD2. V was clipped by 5 bases and J by 6 bases; unmatched bases: 10. The CDR3 length is 15 residues. Germline CDR1 MNHNS, CDR2 SASEGT. The CDR3 loop reads CASSLSAGVGNEQFF. CDR3 DNA: TGTGCCAGCAGTCTATCGGCGGGAGTGGGCAATGAGCAGTTCTTC.

This sequence joins TRBV7-2 and TRBJ2-7, with D possibly being TRBD2 (5 bases). Germline V gene sequence: CDR1 SGHTA, CDR2 FQGNSA. V lost 3 bases and J 2 bases, leaving 11 bases between the germline ends. The CDR3 covers 14 residues. CDR3 DNA sequence: TGTGCCAGCAGCTTTACCAGCGGTCCCTACGAGCAGTACTTC. Its translation: CASSFTSGPYEQYF. Variable domain in full (rest from reference TRBV7-2 and TRBJ2-7): GAGVSQSPSNKVTEKGKDVELRCDPISGHTALYWYRQSLGQGLEFLIYFQGNSAPDKSGLPSDRFSAERTGGSVSTLTIQRTQQEDSAVYLCASSFTSGPYEQYFGPGTRLTVT.

This clone was picked up one time. The chain couples TRBV4-2 to TRBJ2-5, with D maybe TRBD2 (5 bases). Germline loops: CDR1 LGHNA, CDR2 YNFKEQ. The CDR3 contains 14 residues. V dropped 3 bases and J dropped 8 bases, with 16 bases sitting between them. Here the CDR3 DNA reads TGTGCCAGCAGCCATCCTACGGCGGGCCGCACCCAGTACTTC. Translating it yields CASSHPTAGRTQYF.

CDR3 sequence: CASSARQGANYGYTF. For the CDR3, the DNA is TGTGCCAGCAGCGCACGACAGGGGGCTAACTATGGCTACACCTTC. The chain carries TRBV11-2 and TRBJ1-2; 9 bases align to TRBD1. The germline V gene has CDR1 SGHAT and CDR2 FQNNGV. With 5 bases clipped from V and 0 bases from J, the junction kept 4 bases outside the gene matches. The CDR3 length is 15 residues.

In its sample, this clone was seen once. V gene TRBV19 combines with J gene TRBJ2-3; D is possibly TRBD2 (5 bases). Trimming took off 5 bases at V and 5 bases at J, with 14 bases between the two ends. This CDR3 contains 14 residues. Per the germline V gene, CDR1 is LNHDA and CDR2 is SQIVND (reference sequence). The CDR3 DNA is TGTGCCAGTAGTCCCAACCCACTAGAAGATACGCAGTATTTT. Protein sequence: CASSPNPLEDTQYF.

As regards this clone: A far larger clone is one nucleotide away, so this likely arose from a read error. J is TRBJ1-5 and V is TRBV5-4; a possible D gene is TRBD1 (5 bases). The V gene lost 4 bases and the J gene lost 5 bases, with 19 bases spanning the gap. The CDR3 extends over 16 amino acids. The germline V gene encodes CDR1 SGHNT and CDR2 YYREEE (reference sequence). CDR3: CASSQVAGGGDQPQHF. The DNA for the CDR3 is TGTGCCAGCAGCCAAGTAGCGGGGGGAGGTGATCAGCCCCAGCATTTT. Drawing the rest from reference TRBV5-4 and TRBJ1-5, the complete variable domain is ETGVTQSPTHLIKTRGQQVTLRCSSQSGHNTVSWYQQALGQGPQFIFQYYREEENGRGNFPPRFSGLQFPNYSSELNVNALELDDSALYLCASSQVAGGGDQPQHFGDGTRLSIL.

This sequence joins TRBV5-1 and TRBJ2-2; perhaps TRBD1 as D (6 bases). V shed 1 base and J shed 3 bases, with 10 bases lying between them. CDR1 is SGHRS and CDR2 is YFSETQ in the germline V gene. CDR3 length: 15 amino acids. The CDR3 sequence: CASSLTGKDTGELFF. For the CDR3, the DNA is TGCGCCAGCAGCTTGACAGGGAAGGACACCGGGGAGCTGTTTTTT. Based on the CDR3 plus reference TRBV5-1 and TRBJ2-2, the full variable domain is KAGVTQTPRYLIKTRGQQVTLSCSPISGHRSVSWYQQTPGQGLQFLFEYFSETQRNKGNFPGRFSGRQFSNSRSEMNVSTLELGDSALYLCASSLTGKDTGELFFGEGSRLTVL.

This chain links TRBV4-1 with TRBJ2-1; 9 bases are shared with TRBD2. Germline V gene data show CDR1 as MGHRA and CDR2 as YSYEKL. After removal of 2 bases from V and 8 bases from J, the junction contained 10 bases not matched to a gene. This CDR3 has 16 amino acids. In nucleotides, the CDR3 is TGCGCCAGCAGCCAATTGTCGGCGGGAGGGCCTGATGAGCAGTTCTTC. Translated, it gives CASSQLSAGGPDEQFF.

The V call is TRBV29-1, the J call TRBJ2-1, with TRBD2 as a possible D gene (6 bases). The CDR3 totals 14 residues. Trimming left V 8 bases short and J 10 bases short, with 24 bases between. Germline CDR1 is SQVTM and CDR2 is ANQGSEA. CDR3 DNA: TGCAGCTTCTTGGGTGGCCTTCTGGGAGGAGAGCAGTTCTTC. Encoded protein: CSFLGGLLGGEQFF.

The chain joins TRBV25-1 to TRBJ1-2; unclear D gene. V lost 9 bases, J lost 8 bases, and 16 bases lay in between. CDR1 is MGHDK, CDR2 SYGVNS, per germline. The CDR3 spans 12 residues. The CDR3 sequence is CASSTQLRGYTF. The DNA of the CDR3 is TGTGCCAGTAGCACTCAATTAAGGGGCTACACCTTC.

This rearrangement joins TRBV5-1 to TRBJ2-1; 11 bases match TRBD2. This CDR3 has 16 amino acids. Per germline, CDR1 SGHRS and CDR2 YFSETQ. V shed 4 bases, J shed 0 bases, and the junction held 3 bases outside the gene matches. The CDR3 bases are TGCGCCAGCAGCCCTAGCGGGAGGAGCTCCTACAATGAGCAGTTCTTC. This gives the protein CASSPSGRSSYNEQFF. The entire variable domain, with the rest obtained from reference TRBV5-1 and TRBJ2-1, is as follows: KAGVTQTPRYLIKTRGQQVTLSCSPISGHRSVSWYQQTPGQGLQFLFEYFSETQRNKGNFPGRFSGRQFSNSRSEMNVSTLELGDSALYLCASSPSGRSSYNEQFFGPGTRLTVL.

V usage is TRBV4-2 and J usage is TRBJ1-1; D gene unclear. The V end was cut by 0 bases, the J end by 4 bases, with 6 bases between. Germline-derived CDR1 and CDR2 are LGHNA and YNFKEQ. The CDR3 extends over 13 amino acids. The CDR3 DNA sequence: TGTGCCAGCAGCCAAGATTACTTCACTGAAGCTTTCTTT. Translating gives CASSQDYFTEAFF.

The chain is built from TRBV6-5 and TRBJ1-2; the D gene is possibly TRBD1 (5 bases). Germline lookup yields CDR1 MNHEY and CDR2 SVGAGI. Trimming removed 1 base at V and 5 bases at J, with 17 bases between. CDR3 length equals 16 residues. Here the CDR3 DNA reads TGTGCCAGCAGTTACTTTTTAGGTGGGGGGGGGTATGGCTACACCTTC. This translates into CASSYFLGGGGYGYTF.

This chain links TRBV4-1 with TRBJ2-5; 9 bases align to TRBD1. The germline V gene has CDR1 MGHRA and CDR2 YSYEKL. The junction had 11 bases not matched to a gene; V was cut back by 5 bases and J by 4 bases. The CDR3 covers 16 residues. This CDR3 reads CASSLMAGQGGETQYF. DNA of the CDR3: TGCGCCAGCAGCTTAATGGCGGGACAGGGAGGAGAGACCCAGTACTTC.

Note on this clone: This specimen includes other DNA sequences encoding the same CDR3. The genes are TRBV28 and TRBJ1-5; no reliable D call. This CDR3 is built from 15 residues. The germline V gene encodes CDR1 MDHEN and CDR2 SYDVKM. Trimming took 2 bases from V and 2 from J, leaving 10 bases between them. CDR3 sequence reads: CASSLGGLGNQPQHF. The CDR3 bases are TGTGCCAGCAGTTTAGGAGGGCTTGGCAATCAGCCCCAGCATTTT.

The chain recombines TRBV19 with TRBJ2-7; TRBD2 aligns across 7 bases. Germline CDR1 LNHDA, CDR2 SQIVND (reference sequence). V shed 1 base and J 0 bases; nucleotides not matched to a gene: 6. The CDR3 has 16 amino acids. The CDR3 here is CASSIVATSASYEQYF. The CDR3 DNA follows: TGTGCCAGTAGTATAGTCGCCACTAGCGCCTCCTACGAGCAGTACTTC.

The chain employs TRBV4-2 and TRBJ2-4; 7 positions agree with TRBD2. The CDR3 length is 15 residues. V lost 0 bases, J lost 3 bases, and 2 bases stayed unmatched. Germline V gene sequence: CDR1 LGHNA, CDR2 YNFKEQ. CDR3 in amino acids: CASSQEASGKNIQYF. CDR3 DNA: TGTGCCAGCAGCCAAGAGGCTAGCGGCAAAAACATTCAGTACTTC.

V gene TRBV28 combines with J gene TRBJ1-5; D possibly corresponds to TRBD1 (6 bases). Germline CDR1 and CDR2: MDHEN and SYDVKM. This CDR3 is 16 amino acids long. Deletions cut 4 bases from V and 2 bases from J, with 15 bases between. The CDR3 DNA is TGTGCCAGCAGTTACGGAACAGGGATGGGCAATCAGCCCCAGCATTTT. The encoded protein is CASSYGTGMGNQPQHF. Looking up the rest from reference TRBV28 and TRBJ1-5 gives the full variable domain: DVKVTQSSRYLVKRTGEKVFLECVQDMDHENMFWYRQDPGLGLRLIYFSYDVKMKEKGDIPEGYSVSREKKERFSLILESASTNQTSMYLCASSYGTGMGNQPQHFGDGTRLSIL.

DNA of the CDR3: TGTGCCAGCAGTTTATATGGGGGGGGGTTTCCAGACAGCTCCTACAATGAGCAGTTCTTC. Encoded protein: CASSLYGGGFPDSSYNEQFF. The chain combines TRBV27 with TRBJ2-1; 7 nucleotides line up with TRBD2. J lost 0 bases, V lost 1 base, and 15 bases had no gene match. Germline values: CDR1 MNHEY, CDR2 SMNVEV (reference sequence). The CDR3 contains 20 residues.

A word on this clone: A much larger clone lies one base from this, so it may be a read error. Distinct nucleotide sequences in the sample also encode this CDR3. J is TRBJ2-3 and V is TRBV6-1; 13 bases agree with TRBD2. There are 15 residues in the CDR3. Per the germline V gene, CDR1 is MNHNS and CDR2 is SASEGT. The trim removed 4 bases at V and 4 bases at J, leaving 2 bases unmatched. The CDR3: CASSALAGGADTQYF. CDR3 sequence (DNA): TGTGCCAGCAGTGCACTAGCGGGAGGGGCAGATACGCAGTATTTT.

This rearrangement joins TRBV5-1 to TRBJ2-2; tentatively, D is TRBD1 (6 bases). The V end was cut by 2 bases, the J end by 7 bases, with 12 bases between. The CDR3 covers 14 residues. CDR1 is SGHRS and CDR2 is YFSETQ in the germline V gene. The CDR3 bases are TGCGCCAGCAGCTTCAGGGGCCAGGGCGGGGAGCTGTTTTTT. Protein product: CASSFRGQGGELFF.

In nucleotides, the CDR3 is TGCGCCAGCAGCCGGATTACGGGGGAGGGATACGAGCAGTACTTC. Protein product: CASSRITGEGYEQYF. The chain joins TRBV4-1 to TRBJ2-7; TRBD2 agrees at 7 bases. CDR3 length equals 15 residues. Germline assignment: CDR1 MGHRA and CDR2 YSYEKL. Trimming at V came to 4 bases and at J to 4 bases, leaving 10 bases not matched to a gene.

The chain uses TRBV28 and TRBJ1-2; the match to TRBD1 covers 7 bases. The ends lost 3 bases at V and 2 bases at J; junction bases unmatched: 6. The CDR3 loop spans 15 amino acids. Looked up from germline, CDR1 is MDHEN and CDR2 is SYDVKM. The CDR3 region has the DNA TGTGCCAGCAGTTTCTGGACAGGACCAAACTATGGCTACACCTTC. Translation gives CASSFWTGPNYGYTF.